Listed here are 21 T cell receptor beta chains from one sample, sequenced in a study of cytomegalovirus exposure and HLA in healthy donors. The PCR made use of 60 Vbeta and 13 Jbeta primers. Only in-frame clones appear in the TCRdb table, and some are missing; sequencing was by immunoSEQ multiplex PCR. Of some 150,000 clones in the sample, about four fifths were seen once. Sequencing was done on a sample of PBMCs. These receptors all stem from a woman in her thirties or forties in good health and CMV-seronegative.

The chain joins TRBV2 to TRBJ2-3, with 7 bases that match TRBD1. With V trimmed by 6 bases and J by 2 bases, 11 bases remained unmatched. The CDR3 is 16 residues long. Germline values: CDR1 SNHLY, CDR2 FYNNEI. The DNA for the CDR3 is TGTGCCAGCAGAGCTTCCCGGGACAGAATCACAGATACGCAGTATTTT. This encodes CASRASRDRITDTQYF.

The rearrangement joins TRBV9 to TRBJ1-5; 7 nucleotides agree with TRBD1. Germline V gene lookup returns CDR1 SGDLS and CDR2 YYNGEE. V shed 3 bases, J shed 5 bases, and the junction held 5 bases outside the gene matches. There are 14 residues in the CDR3. CDR3 nucleotides: TGTGCCAGCAGCGCTGGGACAGTAGATCAGCCCCAGCATTTT. Translating it yields CASSAGTVDQPQHF.

V and J are TRBV28 and TRBJ2-3; D uncertain. The V end was cut by 4 bases, the J end by 1 base, with 9 bases between. Germline CDR1 MDHEN, CDR2 SYDVKM. This CDR3 contains 14 residues. The CDR3: CASSSAEGTDTQYF. The CDR3 DNA reads TGTGCCAGCAGTTCCGCCGAGGGCACAGATACGCAGTATTTT. Full variable domain (outside the CDR3, taken from reference TRBV28 and TRBJ2-3): DVKVTQSSRYLVKRTGEKVFLECVQDMDHENMFWYRQDPGLGLRLIYFSYDVKMKEKGDIPEGYSVSREKKERFSLILESASTNQTSMYLCASSSAEGTDTQYFGPGTRLTVL.

The V call is TRBV5-8, the J call TRBJ2-5; 8 bases align to TRBD2. In germline, CDR1 is SGHTS, CDR2 YDEGEE. The CDR3 extends over 13 amino acids. V lost 10 bases, J lost 2 bases, and 7 bases stayed unmatched. The CDR3 DNA sequence: TGTGCCGGAGGGCGGGGGGAACAAGAGACCCAGTACTTC. It encodes CAGGRGEQETQYF.

The chain combines TRBV6-1 with TRBJ1-1, with a weak D call TRBD1 (6 bases). V lost 6 bases and J 1 base, leaving 18 bases between the germline ends. Germline CDR1 is MNHNS and CDR2 is SASEGT. The CDR3 is 16 residues long. The CDR3 region is CASSEPSTGSNTEAFF. CDR3 coding DNA: TGTGCCAGCAGCGAACCCTCAACAGGGTCGAACACTGAAGCTTTCTTT.

In its sample, this clone was seen once. V is TRBV5-1 and J is TRBJ1-1, with TRBD1 matching 7 bases. This CDR3 has 15 residues. J lost 5 bases, V lost 0 bases, and 7 bases had no gene match. Germline loops: CDR1 SGHRS, CDR2 YFSETQ. The CDR3 is CASSLEDRPRTEAFF. CDR3 in DNA: TGCGCCAGCAGCTTGGAGGACAGGCCTCGGACTGAAGCTTTCTTT.

In this sample, this clone turned up once. The rearrangement links TRBV28 to TRBJ2-3; TRBD2 matches at 7 bases. Germline lookup yields CDR1 MDHEN and CDR2 SYDVKM. The CDR3 is 15 residues long. The J segment lost 2 bases and the V segment lost 8 bases, leaving 10 bases of the junction unmatched. For the CDR3, the DNA is TGTGCCAGCCCCCCTCGGCGGGGGATCACAGATACGCAGTATTTT. Its protein is CASPPRRGITDTQYF.

This CDR3 reads CASSSSSVGSGGQRNEQYF. The DNA of the CDR3 is TGTGCCAGCAGTTCATCTAGTGTCGGTAGCGGGGGCCAAAGGAACGAGCAGTACTTC. The rearrangement joins TRBV27 to TRBJ2-7, with 9 bases fitting TRBD2. Per germline, CDR1 MNHEY and CDR2 SMNVEV (reference sequence). The J segment lost 5 bases and the V segment lost 4 bases, leaving 21 bases of the junction unmatched. The length of the CDR3 is 19 residues.

The V and J genes are TRBV27 and TRBJ1-5; TRBD1 aligns across 7 bases. This CDR3 comprises 13 residues. Unmatched junction bases numbered 2, after V lost 3 bases and J lost 6 bases. Germline V gene lookup returns CDR1 MNHEY and CDR2 SMNVEV (reference sequence). The CDR3 DNA sequence: TGTGCCAGCAGTTTGACAGGGCCTCAGCCCCAGCATTTT. Translating gives CASSLTGPQPQHF.

The chain carries TRBV6-5 and TRBJ1-1; perhaps TRBD1 as D (5 bases). Germline V CDR1 and CDR2: MNHEY, SVGAGI. V lost 0 bases and J 6 bases, leaving 14 bases between the germline ends. CDR3 length equals 15 residues. CDR3 loop: CASSYSGGFISEAFF. CDR3 sequence (DNA): TGTGCCAGCAGTTACTCGGGGGGGTTCATATCTGAAGCTTTCTTT.

In its sample, this clone was seen a few times. V and J are TRBV27 and TRBJ1-6; 9 positions agree with TRBD1. The V segment lost 7 bases and the J segment 5 bases; nucleotides outside the gene matches: 9. Germline V gene lookup returns CDR1 MNHEY and CDR2 SMNVEV (reference sequence). This CDR3 has 16 amino acids. In nucleotides, the CDR3 is TGTGCCAGCACGCCAACCGGGACAGGGAATAATTCACCCCTCCACTTT. It specifies CASTPTGTGNNSPLHF.

The V gene is TRBV6-5, the J gene TRBJ2-6; D is perhaps TRBD1 (6 bases). Trimming removed 4 bases at V and 5 bases at J, with 15 bases between. The CDR3 totals 16 residues. The germline gives CDR1 MNHEY, CDR2 SVGAGI. The CDR3 DNA follows: TGTGCCAGCAGTTCTCCCCTCCGGGACAGGGCCAACGTCCTGACTTTC. This gives the protein CASSSPLRDRANVLTF.

The gene calls are TRBV29-1 and TRBJ2-3; 9 bases match TRBD1. Trimming took 6 bases from V and 2 from J; bases not matched to a gene: 6. The CDR3 has 14 residues. Per germline, CDR1 SQVTM and CDR2 ANQGSEA. The CDR3, as DNA: TGCAGCGTCTACAGGGGGCCGTCCACAGATACGCAGTATTTT. Its translation: CSVYRGPSTDTQYF.

The chain's CDR3 is CASSLERQGSGYTF. The CDR3 DNA is TGTGCCAGCAGCTTAGAGCGCCAGGGAAGTGGCTACACCTTC. The V call is TRBV7-2, the J call TRBJ1-2, with D possibly being TRBD1 (5 bases). Trimming pared 1 base from V and 7 bases from J, leaving 13 bases between. CDR1 and CDR2 from the germline V gene are SGHTA and FQGNSA. CDR3 length equals 14 residues.

The CDR3 DNA reads as TGTGCCAGCGGGGACTCCGGGGGGACTAACTATGGCTACACCTTC. Amino acid sequence: CASGDSGGTNYGYTF. The genes are TRBV7-9 and TRBJ1-2; tentative D call: TRBD1 (5 bases). Trimming pared 8 bases from V and 0 bases from J, leaving 16 bases between. Germline loops: CDR1 SEHNR, CDR2 FQNEAQ (reference sequence). This CDR3 is built from 15 residues. The full variable domain, rest sourced from reference TRBV7-9 and TRBJ1-2, is DTGVSQNPRHKITKRGQNVTFRCDPISEHNRLYWYRQTLGQGPEFLTYFQNEAQLEKSRLLSDRFSAERPKGSFSTLEIQRTEQGDSAMYLCASGDSGGTNYGYTFGSGTRLTVV.

V is TRBV30 and J is TRBJ1-5, with D hard to call. The germline CDR1 and CDR2 sequences are GTSNPN and SVGIG (reference sequence). CDR3 length: 13 amino acids. The V end was cut by 0 bases, the J end by 6 bases, with 9 bases between. The CDR3 DNA is TGTGCCTGGAGTGTACGGGAGGGTCAGCCCCAGCATTTT. The encoded protein is CAWSVREGQPQHF.

The chain is built from TRBV30 and TRBJ1-1; D ambiguous. CDR1 is GTSNPN and CDR2 is SVGIG in the germline V gene (reference sequence). This CDR3 has 13 residues. V lost 1 base, J lost 3 bases, and 9 bases lay in between. CDR3: CAWSGRKDTEAFF. CDR3 DNA sequence: TGTGCCTGGAGTGGCAGAAAAGACACTGAAGCTTTCTTT.

Only a few counts were recorded for this clone. The chain combines TRBV18 with TRBJ1-2; 10 bases map to TRBD1. V lost 1 base to trimming and J lost 4 bases; unmatched junction nucleotides: 6. CDR3 length equals 16 residues. The germline gives CDR1 KGHSH, CDR2 LQKENI. CDR3 nucleotide sequence: TGTGCCAGCTCACCACTCGAGACAGGGGGCGGCTATGGCTACACCTTC. Protein product: CASSPLETGGGYGYTF.

The chain carries TRBV14 and TRBJ1-5, with no clear D. CDR3 length: 16 amino acids. The germline V gene encodes CDR1 SGHDN and CDR2 FVKESK. V lost 2 bases to trimming and J lost 2 bases, with 13 bases between them. The DNA for the CDR3 is TGTGCCAGCAGCCAACTATACAACAGATGCAATCAGCCCCAGCATTTT. Its translation is CASSQLYNRCNQPQHF.

Worth noting for this clone: The same CDR3 can be traced to other DNA sequences in this sample. The chain couples TRBV6-5 to TRBJ2-7; 11 nucleotides line up with TRBD2. The CDR3 is made up of 16 amino acids. CDR1 and CDR2 (germline): MNHEY, SVGAGI. The V gene end was trimmed by 0 bases and the J gene end by 2 bases; junction bases not matched to a gene: 3. CDR3 amino acids: CASSYSTSGGTYEQYF. CDR3 DNA: TGTGCCAGCAGTTACTCTACTAGCGGGGGTACCTACGAGCAGTACTTC.

CDR3 residues: CSVTAGAGYTGELFF. CDR3 coding DNA: TGCAGCGTTACCGCCGGGGCGGGGTACACCGGGGAGCTGTTTTTT. The chain links TRBV29-1 to TRBJ2-2; TRBD2 is a possible D gene (6 bases). This CDR3 has 15 amino acids. Germline V CDR1 and CDR2: SQVTM, ANQGSEA. Trimming shortened V by 5 bases and J by 3 bases, and 16 bases separated the two germline ends.